This T cell receptor beta chain derives from a study of response to subunit inactivated influenza vaccine. Study-level results: Few additional T cells are recruited per seasonal influenza vaccination, authors suggested.

Comment on this clonotype: Its antigen is unidentified. With a much larger clone just one base away, this may be a read error. Likely a read error: the CDR3 ends without its conserved phenylalanine or tryptophan.

One entry per CDR3 protein results from TCRdb running MiXCR on the RT-PCR reads. The sample has about 650,000 distinct CDR3 sequences; 12% to 15% are singletons. The source is a man aged 45-60 years who received an inactivated influenza vaccine. The sequenced sample was PBMCs from blood, obtained around 14 days before vaccination.

The CDR3 coding sequence is TGTGCCAGCAGCCCAGGGACAGGCCTGATCTATGGCTACACCTAC. Protein: CASSPGTGLIYGYTY. This chain connects TRBV7-2 to TRBJ1-2; 8 bases line up with TRBD1. The V and J ends lost 5 bases and 4 bases, in that order; junction bases with no gene match: 9. Germline V lookup: CDR1 SGHTA, CDR2 FQGNSA. CDR3 length equals 15 residues.